This T cell receptor beta chain was found in a study of blood T cell repertoires in COVID-19. The CDR3 is 14 amino acids. Trimming removed 2 bases at V and 0 bases at J, with 5 bases between. Germline-derived CDR1 and CDR2 are MNHNS and SASEGT. Sequenced by immunoSEQ multiplex PCR; TCRdb stores in-frame clones only, minus some. This sample carries around 300,000 clones, 85% to 90% of them seen once, and the ten largest clones take around 1.9%. Donors in Cohort 3 who had recovered were those with two negative PCRs, healthcare professional clearance, or resolution of their symptoms. The J gene is TRBJ1-3, the V gene TRBV6-1, with D unclear. What was sequenced was PBMCs or T cells enriched from blood (not recorded which). The TCR comes from a woman aged 60-75 years who had recovered from COVID-19. The CDR3 loop is CASSESISGNTIYF. The CDR3, as DNA: TGTGCCAGCAGTGAATCTATCTCTGGAAACACCATATATTTT.